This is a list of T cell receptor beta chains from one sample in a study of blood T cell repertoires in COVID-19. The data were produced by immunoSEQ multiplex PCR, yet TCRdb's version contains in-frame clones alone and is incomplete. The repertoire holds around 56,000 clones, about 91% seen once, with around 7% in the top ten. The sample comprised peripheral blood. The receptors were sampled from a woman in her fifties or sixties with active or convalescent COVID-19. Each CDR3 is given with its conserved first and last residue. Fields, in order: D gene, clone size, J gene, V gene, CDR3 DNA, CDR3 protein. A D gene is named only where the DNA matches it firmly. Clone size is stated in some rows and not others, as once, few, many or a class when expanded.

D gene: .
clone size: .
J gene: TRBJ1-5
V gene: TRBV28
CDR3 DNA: TGTGCCAGCAGTTTATCGGGTTTTGCAAATCAGCCCCAGCATTTT
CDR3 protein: CASSLSGFANQPQHF

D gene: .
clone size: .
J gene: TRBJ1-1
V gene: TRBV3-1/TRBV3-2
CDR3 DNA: TGTGCCAGCAGCCCGTTGGGGAGCACTGAAGCTTTCTTT
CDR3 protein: CASSPLGSTEAFF

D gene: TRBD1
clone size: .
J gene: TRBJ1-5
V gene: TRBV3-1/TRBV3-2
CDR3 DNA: TGTGCCAGCAGAAAGGGGACAGAATCAGGAGGCAATCAGCCCCAGCATTTT
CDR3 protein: CASRKGTESGGNQPQHF

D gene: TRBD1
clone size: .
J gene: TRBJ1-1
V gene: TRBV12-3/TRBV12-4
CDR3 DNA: TGTGCCAGCACCCTGACAGGGGACACTGAAGCTTTCTTT
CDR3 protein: CASTLTGDTEAFF

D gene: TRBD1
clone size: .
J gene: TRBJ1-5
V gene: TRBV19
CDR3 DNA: TGTGCCAGTAGTAAGGGGTGGACAGGGCCTGAGAGTCCGATCAAGCCCCAGCATTTT
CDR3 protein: CASSKGWTGPESPIKPQHF

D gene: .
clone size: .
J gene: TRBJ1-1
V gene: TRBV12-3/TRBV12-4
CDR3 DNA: TGTGCCAGCAGTTTAGTAGAGGACACTGAAGCTTTCTTT
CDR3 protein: CASSLVEDTEAFF

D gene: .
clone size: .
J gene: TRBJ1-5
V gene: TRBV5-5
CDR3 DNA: TGTGCCAGCAGCTTGGGGCAGGTTCATCAGCCCCAGCATTTT
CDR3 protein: CASSLGQVHQPQHF

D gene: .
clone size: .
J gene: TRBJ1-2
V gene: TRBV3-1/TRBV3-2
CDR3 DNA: TGTGCCAGAGGGGATTGCGCAGGGACTGTTTATTATGGCTACACCTTC
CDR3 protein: CARGDCAGTVYYGYTF

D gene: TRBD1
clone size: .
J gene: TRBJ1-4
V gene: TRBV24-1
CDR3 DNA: TGTGCCACCAGTGATTCCGGGACAGATACTAATGAAAAACTGTTTTTT
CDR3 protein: CATSDSGTDTNEKLFF

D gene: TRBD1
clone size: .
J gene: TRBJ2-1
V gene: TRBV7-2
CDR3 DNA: TGTGCCAGCAGCTATCTAGGGGGCTATGAGCAGTTCTTC
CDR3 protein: CASSYLGGYEQFF

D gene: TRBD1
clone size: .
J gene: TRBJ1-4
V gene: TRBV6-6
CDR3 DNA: TGTGCCAGCAGTCCGACAGGGGGGAGTGAAAAACTGTTTTTT
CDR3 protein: CASSPTGGSEKLFF

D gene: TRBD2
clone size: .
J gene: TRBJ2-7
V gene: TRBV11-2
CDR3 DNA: TGTGCCAGCAGCTGGACTAGCGTCGGCTCCTACGAGCAGTACTTC
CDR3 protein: CASSWTSVGSYEQYF

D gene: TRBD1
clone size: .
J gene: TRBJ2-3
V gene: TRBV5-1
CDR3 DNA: TGCGCCAGCAGCCGGGACAGGGGCCCAGATACGCAGTATTTT
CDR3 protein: CASSRDRGPDTQYF

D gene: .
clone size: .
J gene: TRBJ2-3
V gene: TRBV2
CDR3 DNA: TGTGCCAGCGCGGCGCGAACTAGCACAGATACGCAGTATTTT
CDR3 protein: CASAARTSTDTQYF

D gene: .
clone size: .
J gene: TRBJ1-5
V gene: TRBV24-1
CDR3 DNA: TGTGCCACCAGTGTTTCCTCCGGCAATCAGCCCCAGCATTTT
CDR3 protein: CATSVSSGNQPQHF

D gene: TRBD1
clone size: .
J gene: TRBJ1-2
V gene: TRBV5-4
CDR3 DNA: TGTGCCAGCAGCGACCCCCGACAGGGAGGACATGGCTACACCTTC
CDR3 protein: CASSDPRQGGHGYTF

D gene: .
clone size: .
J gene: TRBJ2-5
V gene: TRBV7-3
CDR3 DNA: TGTGCCAGCAGCTTAACCCCCAAAGAGACCCAGTACTTC
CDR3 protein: CASSLTPKETQYF

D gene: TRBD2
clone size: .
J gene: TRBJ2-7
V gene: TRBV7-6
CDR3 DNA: TGTGCCAGCAGCTTAGTGTCTAGCGGGGGGGCATGGCAGTACTTC
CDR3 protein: CASSLVSSGGAWQYF

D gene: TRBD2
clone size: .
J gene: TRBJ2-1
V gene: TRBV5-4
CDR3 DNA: TGTGCCAGCAGCTCCAGGTCTAGCGGCTCCTACAATGAGCAGTTCTTC
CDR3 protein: CASSSRSSGSYNEQFF

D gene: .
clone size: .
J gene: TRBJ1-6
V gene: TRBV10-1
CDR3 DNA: TGCGCCAGCAGTCCGGGACAAGATTCACCCCTCCACTTT
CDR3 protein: CASSPGQDSPLHF

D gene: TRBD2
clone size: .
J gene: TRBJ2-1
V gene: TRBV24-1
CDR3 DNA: TGTGCCACCAGTGATTCCGGGACTAGCGGGGGGAATGAGCAGTTCTTC
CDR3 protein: CATSDSGTSGGNEQFF

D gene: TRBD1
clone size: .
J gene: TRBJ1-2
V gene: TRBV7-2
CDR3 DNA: TGTGCCAGCAGCTTAGGGGACAGTCTTAACTATGGCTACACCTTC
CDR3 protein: CASSLGDSLNYGYTF

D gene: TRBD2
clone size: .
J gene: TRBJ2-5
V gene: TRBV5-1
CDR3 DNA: TGCGCCAGCAGCTTGGATCTAGGGGGACTAGCAGAGGCCCAGTACTTC
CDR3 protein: CASSLDLGGLAEAQYF

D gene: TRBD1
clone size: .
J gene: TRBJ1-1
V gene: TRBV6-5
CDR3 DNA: TGTGCCAGCAGTTACGCTGCGACAGGGGCCACTGAAGCTTTCTTT
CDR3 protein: CASSYAATGATEAFF

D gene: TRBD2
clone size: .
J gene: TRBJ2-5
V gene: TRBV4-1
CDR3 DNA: TGCGCCAGCAGCCTAGGAGCGGGGGGCTTCCAAGAGACCCAGTACTTC
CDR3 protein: CASSLGAGGFQETQYF

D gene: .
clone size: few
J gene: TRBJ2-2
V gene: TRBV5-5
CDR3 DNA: TGTGCCAGCAGCTTGGAGGGGCCCGGGGAGCTGTTTTTT
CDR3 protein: CASSLEGPGELFF

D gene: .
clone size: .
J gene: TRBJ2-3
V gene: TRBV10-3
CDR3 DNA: TGTGCCATCAGTGATAGGAGCACGCAGTATTTT
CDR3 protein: CAISDRSTQYF

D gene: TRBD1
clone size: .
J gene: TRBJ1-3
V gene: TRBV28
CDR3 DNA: TGTGCCAGCAGACCTCGAGGGACAGCCGTTCGTGGAAACACCATATATTTT
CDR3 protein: CASRPRGTAVRGNTIYF

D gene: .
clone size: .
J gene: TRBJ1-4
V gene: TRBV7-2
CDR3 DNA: TGTGCCAGCAGCTTACTGGGCGAAAAACTGTTTTTT
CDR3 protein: CASSLLGEKLFF

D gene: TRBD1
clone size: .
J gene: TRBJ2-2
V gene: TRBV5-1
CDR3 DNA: TGCGCCAGCAGCTCAGGGACAGGGGTTGCCGGGGAGCTGTTTTTT
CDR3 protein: CASSSGTGVAGELFF